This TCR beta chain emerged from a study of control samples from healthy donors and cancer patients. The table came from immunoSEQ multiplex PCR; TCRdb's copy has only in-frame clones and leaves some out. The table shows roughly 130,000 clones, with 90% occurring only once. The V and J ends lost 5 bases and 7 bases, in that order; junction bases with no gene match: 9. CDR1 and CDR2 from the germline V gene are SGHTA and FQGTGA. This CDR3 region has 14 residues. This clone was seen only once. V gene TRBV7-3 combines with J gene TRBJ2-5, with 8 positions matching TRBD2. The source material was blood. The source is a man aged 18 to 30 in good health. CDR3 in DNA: TGTGCCAGCAGCATCAGCGGGAGAGGTGCGACCCAGTACTTC. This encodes CASSISGRGATQYF.